Here is one T cell receptor (beta chain) with its context. Its antigen is not identified. This entry is derived from a study of early T cells in non-severe SARS-CoV-2 infection. Whole-study context: The sequenced material was bulk RNA from unsorted whole blood, and its chains were unpaired. Findings of the study overall: VDJdb-based annotation leaned toward anti-spike CD8 responses and missed private and CD4 specificities.

V was pared by 4 bases and J by 9 bases, with 13 bases between. Germline values: CDR1 SGHVS, CDR2 FQNEAQ. The CDR3 consists of 14 residues. Tagging with unique molecular identifiers was applied to individual cDNA molecules. TCRdb called the 5' RACE reads again in MiXCR, with one record for every CDR3 protein. The table has 46,000 or so distinct CDR3 sequences, about 13% seen once. Source material: whole blood. This rearrangement joins TRBV7-8 to TRBJ1-6, with D possibly being TRBD1 (5 bases). The clonotype originates from an adult who was a healthcare worker with PCR-confirmed SARS-CoV-2 infection or an uninfected control (not recorded which). CDR3 nucleotides: TGTGCCAGCAGCTCCGGGACTACTAGTTCACCCCTCCACTTT. Translated: CASSSGTTSSPLHF.